There are a few counts of the clone carrying this T cell receptor (beta chain). Its antigen is unknown. Per germline, CDR1 SGHTA and CDR2 FQGNSA. The CDR3 is 15 residues long. Trimming left V 5 bases short and J 0 bases short, with 14 bases between. These data are taken from a study of early T cells in non-severe SARS-CoV-2 infection. As for the study in general: Unsorted whole-blood RNA was sequenced in bulk, leaving chains unpaired.

The TCR library protocol attached unique molecular identifiers to the individual cDNA molecules. TCRdb redid the calling of the 5' RACE reads with MiXCR, one entry per CDR3 protein. The data contain fewer than 65,000 distinct CDR3 sequences, 8.7% of them singletons. Study-wide findings and caveats: Reliance on VDJdb matching favored anti-spike CD8 responses; private and CD4 specificities were missed.

The genes are TRBV7-2 and TRBJ2-7; tentative D call: TRBD2 (6 bases). Sequencing used whole blood, obtained at baseline. This sequence originates from an adult who was a healthcare worker with PCR-confirmed SARS-CoV-2 infection or an uninfected control (not recorded which). The DNA of the CDR3 is TGTGCCAGCAGCGCTCTAGCGCTAGACTCCTACGAGCAGTACTTC. This translates into CASSALALDSYEQYF.